This is a list of T cell receptor beta chains from one sample in a study of blood T cells in healthy people across ages. TCRdb independently ran MiXCR on the 5' RACE reads; one entry per CDR3 protein. The profile covers roughly 550,000 distinct CDR3 sequences, with less than 25% appearing a single time and 8.7% taken by the ten largest. The sample was also reused in another study, on T cells of mothers and their children.

The sample consisted of blood. The receptor source for this set is a boy younger than 18 in good health. Each CDR3 is given without its conserved first and last residue. The order of the fields is CDR3 length, V gene, clone size, CDR3 protein. The size field is filled for only some rows; it gives once, few, many or a size class.

15	TRBV3-1	.	ASSPMGGDSSYNEQF
15	TRBV2	.	ASSERIGAPDQETQY
14	TRBV5-1	.	ASSLESGQGPYEQY
13	TRBV7-2	.	ASSQYGRGLDEQF
13	TRBV5-1	.	ASSLAKREENIQY
12	TRBV28	few	ASSFKDRVYEQY
11	TRBV9	many	ASSVTSTDTQY
13	TRBV9	.	ASSAGQGSNSPLH
18	TRBV11-2	once	ASSSLRRGGLKRNTGELF
11	TRBV2	.	ARGTRPTGELF
14	TRBV9	.	ASSVVATSGNNEQF
11	TRBV6-1	once	ASKLRGRETQY
11	TRBV7-2	.	ASSMGPNEKLF
13	TRBV27	few	ASSSRTETLDGYT
12	TRBV6-5	many	ASSYLREWDEAF
16	TRBV27	few	ASSPSGLAGGGTDTQY
13	TRBV24-1	once	ATPVAYLSKNIQY
15	TRBV9	many	ASSVQGASGAQETQY
10	TRBV6-5	few	ASSYRTGKLF
9	TRBV7-2	once	ASSLRAIQY
16	TRBV18	few	ASSPGGAGTVKGNEQF
11	TRBV4-2	few	ASSQDTWKTQY
14	TRBV5-1	many	ASSLFRQAGQETQY
16	TRBV24-1	.	ATSDFAPGGGWQETQY
12	TRBV12-3/TRBV12-4	few	ASSGQAATYEQY
14	TRBV7-3	few	ASSLTPTGGLTEAF
12	TRBV29-1	.	SVRIGSGSYEQY
11	TRBV30	.	AGEQLGDTEAF
11	TRBV20-1	.	SARSWGKNIQY
12	TRBV10-3	few	AISEGWTGNTIY
13	TRBV12-3/TRBV12-4	.	ASSPRFPEFYEQY
12	TRBV28	.	ASSFAQSTDTQY
12	TRBV2	.	ASSMGQLSYGYT
11	TRBV29-1	few	SVEVGGGQPQH
13	TRBV28	few	ASSLIAGFTDTQY
12	TRBV7-2	many	ASSLGSSQETQY
12	TRBV28	few	ASSFNLAFGTQY
14	TRBV27	.	ASSLGGSLAYNEQF
9	TRBV7-6	few	ASALAETQY
13	TRBV7-2	.	ASSFGLAGGSWQF
12	TRBV20-1	many	SALLAPTYNEQF
12	TRBV7-9	.	ASSPSSPQETQY
11	TRBV7-9	few	ASIDITKNIQY
13	TRBV6-2/TRBV6-3	.	ASSYSIAGRREQY
12	TRBV27	.	ASSYARGNSPLH
13	TRBV27	.	ASSFRRSSYNEQF
12	TRBV5-8	.	ASSWTGGQDTQY
12	TRBV7-8	few	ASSLGTGSGKLF
10	TRBV7-2	many	ASSSSTHEQY